This is a list of T cell receptor beta chains from one sample in a study of blood T cell repertoires in COVID-19. Using immunoSEQ multiplex PCR, the repertoire was profiled, and TCRdb retains in-frame clones only, with some absent. The table includes hundreds of thousands of clones, approximately 81% detected once. Sequencing was done on a sample of peripheral blood. These receptors all stem from a woman over 75 with acute or convalescent COVID-19. Both conserved end residues are part of each CDR3. The D gene is left open where the match is weak. Size tells how often a clone was seen (once, few, many) or the class of an expanded clone, and some rows leave it out.

D: TRBD1; J: TRBJ1-5; size: .; V: TRBV24-1; CDR3: CATSDRGQGANQPQHF; DNA: TGTGCCACCAGTGACCGGGGACAGGGGGCGAATCAGCCCCAGCATTTT
D: .; J: TRBJ2-3; size: .; V: TRBV3-1/TRBV3-2; CDR3: CASSQDGRLPYQYF; DNA: TGTGCCAGCAGCCAAGACGGCCGACTGCCTTATCAGTATTTT
D: TRBD1; J: TRBJ2-7; size: .; V: TRBV19; CDR3: CASSATGQGYFRSSYEQYF; DNA: TGTGCCAGTAGTGCCACGGGACAGGGATATTTCCGTAGCTCCTACGAGCAGTACTTC
D: .; J: TRBJ1-2; size: .; V: TRBV5-1; CDR3: CASSLQGPAAGYTF; DNA: TGCGCCAGCAGCTTGCAGGGTCCAGCTGCTGGCTACACCTTC
D: TRBD1; J: TRBJ2-5; size: .; V: TRBV7-2; CDR3: CASSSPTGGQETQYF; DNA: TGTGCCAGCAGCTCCCCGACAGGGGGCCAAGAGACCCAGTACTTC
D: .; J: TRBJ1-4; size: .; V: TRBV20-1; CDR3: CSASGVEKLFF; DNA: TGCAGTGCATCCGGGGTTGAAAAACTGTTTTTT
D: .; J: TRBJ1-5; size: .; V: TRBV19; CDR3: CASSLTLSRGGNQPQHF; DNA: TGTGCCAGTAGTTTGACCCTCAGTCGGGGGGGAAATCAGCCCCAGCATTTT
D: TRBD1; J: TRBJ2-2; size: few; V: TRBV11-3; CDR3: CASSFIGQDTGELFF; DNA: TGTGCCAGCAGCTTCATAGGACAGGACACCGGGGAGCTGTTTTTT
D: .; J: TRBJ1-1; size: few; V: TRBV18; CDR3: CASSLDRNTEAFF; DNA: TGTGCCAGCTCACTGGACAGGAACACTGAAGCTTTCTTT
D: .; J: TRBJ1-2; size: .; V: TRBV24-1; CDR3: CATSDLIGGYTF; DNA: TGTGCCACCAGTGATTTGATTGGCGGCTACACCTTC
D: .; J: TRBJ1-1; size: .; V: TRBV5-5; CDR3: CASSPGQGLNTEAFF; DNA: TGTGCCAGCAGCCCCGGGCAGGGCCTGAACACTGAAGCTTTCTTT
D: TRBD1; J: TRBJ1-4; size: .; V: TRBV9; CDR3: CASSPVRGQVNEKLFF; DNA: TGTGCCAGCAGCCCAGTTAGGGGACAGGTTAATGAAAAACTGTTTTTT
D: .; J: TRBJ2-6; size: .; V: TRBV7-9; CDR3: CASLPMGLSSGANVLTF; DNA: TGTGCCAGCCTTCCAATGGGGCTCAGCTCTGGGGCCAACGTCCTGACTTTC
D: .; J: TRBJ1-1; size: .; V: TRBV7-2; CDR3: CASSFQGVTEAFF; DNA: TGTGCCAGCAGCTTTCAAGGGGTCACTGAAGCTTTCTTT
D: .; J: TRBJ2-1; size: .; V: TRBV7-9; CDR3: CASSLAGAGDEQFF; DNA: TGTGCCAGCAGCTTGGCCGGGGCAGGGGATGAGCAGTTCTTC
D: TRBD2; J: TRBJ2-7; size: .; V: TRBV6-5; CDR3: CASSSPGLAIEQYF; DNA: TGTGCCAGCAGTTCCCCGGGACTAGCAATTGAGCAGTACTTC
D: TRBD1; J: TRBJ1-6; size: .; V: TRBV19; CDR3: CASSILQGTAGSPLHF; DNA: TGTGCCAGTAGTATCCTACAGGGGACCGCAGGCTCACCCCTCCACTTT
D: .; J: TRBJ2-3; size: .; V: TRBV27; CDR3: CASSSSDRYTQYF; DNA: TGTGCCAGCAGTTCATCGGACAGATATACGCAGTATTTT
D: TRBD2; J: TRBJ2-3; size: .; V: TRBV3-1/TRBV3-2; CDR3: CASSPPGLAGDTQYF; DNA: TGTGCCAGCAGCCCACCCGGACTAGCGGGAGATACGCAGTATTTT
D: .; J: TRBJ1-5; size: .; V: TRBV24-1; CDR3: CATSDFGNQPQHF; DNA: TGTGCCACCAGTGATTTCGGCAATCAGCCCCAGCATTTT